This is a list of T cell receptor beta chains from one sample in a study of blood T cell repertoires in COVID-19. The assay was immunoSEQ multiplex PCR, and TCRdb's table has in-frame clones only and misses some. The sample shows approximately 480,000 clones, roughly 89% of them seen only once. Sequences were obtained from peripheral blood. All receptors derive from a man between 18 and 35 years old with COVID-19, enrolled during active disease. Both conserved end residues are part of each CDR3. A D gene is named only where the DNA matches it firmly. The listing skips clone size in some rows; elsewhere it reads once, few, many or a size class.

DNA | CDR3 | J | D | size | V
TGTGCCAGCAGCCCTACAGGGGACTACGAGCAGTACTTC | CASSPTGDYEQYF | TRBJ2-7 | TRBD1 | - | TRBV5-4
TGTGCCAGCAGGGACAGACGCTACGAGCAGTACTTC | CASRDRRYEQYF | TRBJ2-7 | - | - | TRBV2
TGTGCCAGCAGCTTGAGTCTAGATTCGTATTTT | CASSLSLDSYF | TRBJ2-3 | - | - | TRBV7-9
TGTGCCAGCAGGCCCTCCCTAGCGGGGGGAGTTGAGACCCAGTACTTC | CASRPSLAGGVETQYF | TRBJ2-5 | TRBD2 | - | TRBV5-4
TGTGCCAGTAGTATTTGGGTAGCTAGCGGGATTACCTACGAGCAGTACTTC | CASSIWVASGITYEQYF | TRBJ2-7 | TRBD2 | - | TRBV19
TGTGCCAGCAGTCCAGGGGGCCCAGGGTATGGCTACACCTTC | CASSPGGPGYGYTF | TRBJ1-2 | TRBD1 | - | TRBV27
TGCGCCAGCAGCTTGGGTGGGAGCCTCACAGATACGCAGTATTTT | CASSLGGSLTDTQYF | TRBJ2-3 | - | - | TRBV5-1
TGTGCCAGCAGTACTATTGCGACTAGTGAAGGCGCCGGGGAGCTGTTTTTT | CASSTIATSEGAGELFF | TRBJ2-2 | - | - | TRBV28
TGTGCCAGCAGCCAACAATCGGGGTATCAGCCCCAGCATTTT | CASSQQSGYQPQHF | TRBJ1-5 | - | - | TRBV2
TGTGCCAGCAGAGCGCCCGGGACAGGATATGGCTACACCTTC | CASRAPGTGYGYTF | TRBJ1-2 | TRBD1 | - | TRBV2
TGTGCCAGCAGAAAAGCCGGACAGGGGGTTTACGAGCAGTACTTC | CASRKAGQGVYEQYF | TRBJ2-7 | TRBD1 | once | TRBV6-6
TGTGCCAGCAGTGAGGGCGGGAGTGGGTACAATGAGCAGTTCTTC | CASSEGGSGYNEQFF | TRBJ2-1 | TRBD2 | - | TRBV2
TGTGCCAGCAGCCCTGGGGCCCGGGTTATCGGTGAAAAACTGTTTTTT | CASSPGARVIGEKLFF | TRBJ1-4 | - | - | TRBV5-8
TGTGCCAGTAGTAAAGGACTAGCGGGGATCGGAGATACGCAGTATTTT | CASSKGLAGIGDTQYF | TRBJ2-3 | TRBD2 | - | TRBV19
TGTGCCTGGAGTCTTAGACAGGGGCTTCAAACGACACCCCTCCACTTT | CAWSLRQGLQTTPLHF | TRBJ1-6 | TRBD1 | - | TRBV30
TGTGCCAGCAGCACCACAGGGGGAGATACGCAGTATTTT | CASSTTGGDTQYF | TRBJ2-3 | TRBD1 | once | TRBV14
TGCGCCAGCAGTCACCTATCGGGAGCGGTGAGCTCCTACAATGAGCAGTTCTTC | CASSHLSGAVSSYNEQFF | TRBJ2-1 | - | - | TRBV23-1
TGCAGTGCAACTAGGGCAGATACGCAGTATTTT | CSATRADTQYF | TRBJ2-3 | - | - | TRBV20-1
TGTGCCAGCAGCTCCAGACTAGCGGGGGTCGAGTTCTTC | CASSSRLAGVEFF | TRBJ2-1 | TRBD2 | - | TRBV7-2
TGTGCCAGCAGCTTGGATGGCGGGGGGGGCACCGGGGAGCTGTTTTTT | CASSLDGGGGTGELFF | TRBJ2-2 | TRBD2 | few | TRBV5-4
TGTGCCACCAGTGACCCCGGGACAGGGGGCTACCATGAGCAGTTCTTC | CATSDPGTGGYHEQFF | TRBJ2-1 | TRBD1 | - | TRBV24-1
TGTGCCAGCAGCTCCCCAGGCACAGATACGCAGTATTTT | CASSSPGTDTQYF | TRBJ2-3 | - | - | TRBV5-4
TGTGCCAGCAGCTTTTCTCGACTCGACTACAATGAGCAGTTCTTC | CASSFSRLDYNEQFF | TRBJ2-1 | - | - | TRBV7-2
TGCGCCAGCAGCGTGGGACAGCAGAATTCACCCCTCCACTTT | CASSVGQQNSPLHF | TRBJ1-6 | TRBD1 | - | TRBV5-1
TGTGCCAGTAGTATAGGAGTTGTCTCTGGGGCCAACGTCCTGACTTTC | CASSIGVVSGANVLTF | TRBJ2-6 | - | once | TRBV19
TGTGCCAGCAGCTTAGACGGGAATCAGCCCCAGCATTTT | CASSLDGNQPQHF | TRBJ1-5 | - | - | TRBV7-9
TGTGCCAGCAGCCCCGATAGCGGGAGCAGTTGGTGGGAGACCCAGTACTTC | CASSPDSGSSWWETQYF | TRBJ2-5 | TRBD2 | - | TRBV9
TGCGCCAGCAGCCAGGCCAGCGGGGTGTCCTACGAGCAGTACTTC | CASSQASGVSYEQYF | TRBJ2-7 | TRBD2 | few | TRBV4-1
TGCAGCGTCGGGACTAGCGGGAGGGGGGGCGAGACCCAGTACTTC | CSVGTSGRGGETQYF | TRBJ2-5 | TRBD2 | - | TRBV29-1
TGTGCCAGCAGTGACAGGGGGGCTGAAACTACCGGGGAGCTGTTTTTT | CASSDRGAETTGELFF | TRBJ2-2 | - | once | TRBV2
TGTGCCAGCAGCTACTACAGGGTGAACACTGAAGCTTTCTTT | CASSYYRVNTEAFF | TRBJ1-1 | - | - | TRBV7-2
TGTGCCAGCAGCCCACGGACTAGCGGGAGCTCTGGGGCCAACGTCCTGACTTTC | CASSPRTSGSSGANVLTF | TRBJ2-6 | TRBD2 | - | TRBV7-3
TGTGCCAGCAGCCCCGTCCAGACATCTTATAGCAATCAGCCCCAGCATTTT | CASSPVQTSYSNQPQHF | TRBJ1-5 | - | - | TRBV11-3
TGTGCCAGCAGCTTGTGGGCAGCAGGTTTTTATACGCAGTATTTT | CASSLWAAGFYTQYF | TRBJ2-3 | - | once | TRBV5-6
TGTGCCAGTAGTACGGGGACAGGGAACAATCAGCCCCAGCATTTT | CASSTGTGNNQPQHF | TRBJ1-5 | TRBD1 | - | TRBV19
TGTGCCAGCAGTGATCCGGGTAATGCTCAGCCCCAGCATTTT | CASSDPGNAQPQHF | TRBJ1-5 | - | - | TRBV6-1
TGTGCCAGCAGCCAAGCGGAGGGCAGGTATGGCTACACCTTC | CASSQAEGRYGYTF | TRBJ1-2 | - | - | TRBV3-1/TRBV3-2